The source of this T cell receptor beta chain is a study of blood T cell repertoires in COVID-19. Source study methods: Nucleated cell number was recorded as an estimate derived from reference gene primer amplification. Clones were read by immunoSEQ multiplex PCR, and TCRdb kept only the in-frame ones, dropping some. V and J calls and clone size come straight from that table; D and trimming were deduced from the DNA. The sample shows over 200,000 clones, about 94% of them seen only once. In Seattle, patients joined the study during active infection and were tracked longitudinally. Sample: peripheral blood. The TCR originated in a man aged 60 to 69 with COVID-19, enrolled during active disease.

The CDR3 coding sequence is TGTGCCAGCAGAAATACAGGGAACACAGATACGCAGTATTTT. Protein product: CASRNTGNTDTQYF. The J gene is TRBJ2-3, the V gene TRBV27; a possible D gene is TRBD1 (6 bases). The CDR3 extends over 14 amino acids. V was trimmed by 6 bases and J by 2 bases, leaving 12 bases between them. Germline V gives CDR1 MNHEY, CDR2 SMNVEV (reference sequence).